This T cell receptor beta chain was sequenced during a study of CD8 T cells in Susac syndrome. Background on the study: Sequenced Susac syndrome patients included over five with active disease and eight or nine who were in remission. General study findings and limits: In TEMRA cells and active patients, CD8+ clonal expansion in Susac reached its peak.

As to this clonotype: What it binds is not known.

The V gene's germline CDR1 is SGHVS and CDR2 FNYEAQ. This CDR3 spans 15 amino acids. V lost 1 base to trimming and J lost 2 bases, with 10 bases between them. RNA, at about 0.45 to 1 ug, was reverse transcribed with random hexamers. TCRdb called the immunoSEQ multiplex PCR reads again in MiXCR, with one record for every CDR3 protein. The table records about 76,000 distinct CDR3 sequences, roughly 92% of them present only once. J is TRBJ2-3 and V is TRBV7-6; D is unclear. The sequencing input was CD8+ T cells from PBMCs. The sequence came from a human donor with Susac syndrome. The CDR3 loop reads CASSLVGIATDTQYF. DNA for the CDR3: TGTGCCAGCAGCTTAGTAGGGATCGCCACAGATACGCAGTATTTT.